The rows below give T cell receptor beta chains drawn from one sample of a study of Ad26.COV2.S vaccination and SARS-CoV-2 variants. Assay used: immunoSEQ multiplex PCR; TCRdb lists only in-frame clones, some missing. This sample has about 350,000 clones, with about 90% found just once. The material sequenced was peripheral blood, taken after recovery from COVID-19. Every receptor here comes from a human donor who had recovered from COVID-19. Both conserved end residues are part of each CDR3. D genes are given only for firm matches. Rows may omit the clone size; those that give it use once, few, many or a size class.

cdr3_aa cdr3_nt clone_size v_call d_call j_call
CASSEGPSDRTYGYTF TGTGCCAGCAGTGAGGGGCCCTCCGACAGGACCTATGGCTACACCTTC NA TRBV6-1 NA TRBJ1-2
CASRVGGAETQYF TGTGCCAGCAGGGTCGGCGGGGCAGAGACCCAGTACTTC NA TRBV2 NA TRBJ2-5
CASSQDGRDEQFF TGTGCCAGCAGCCAAGATGGAAGGGATGAGCAGTTCTTC NA TRBV3-1/TRBV3-2 NA TRBJ2-1
CATSGANTGELFF TGTGCCACCAGTGGCGCGAACACCGGGGAGCTGTTTTTT NA TRBV24-1 NA TRBJ2-2
CASSLDKSYEQYF TGTGCCAGCAGCTTAGATAAATCCTACGAGCAGTACTTC NA TRBV5-6 NA TRBJ2-7
CASSVGGGGSYEQYF TGTGCCAGCAGCGTAGGTGGCGGGGGTTCCTACGAGCAGTACTTC NA TRBV9 TRBD2 TRBJ2-7
CASSETGTNSPLHF TGTGCCAGCAGCGAGACAGGGACTAATTCACCCCTCCACTTT few TRBV6-5 TRBD1 TRBJ1-6
CAISEAEAFF TGTGCCATCAGTGAGGCGGAAGCTTTCTTT NA TRBV10-3 NA TRBJ1-1
CASSLYGTGMETQYF TGCGCCAGCAGCTTATATGGGACAGGGATGGAGACCCAGTACTTC NA TRBV5-1 TRBD1 TRBJ2-5
CASSARDRVSNEQFF TGTGCCAGCAGCGCTCGGGACAGGGTCTCGAATGAGCAGTTCTTC NA TRBV9 TRBD1 TRBJ2-1
CASSLFPGPPSGGPYEQYF TGTGCCAGCAGCCTATTTCCGGGACCGCCATCCGGGGGGCCCTACGAGCAGTACTTC NA TRBV3-1/TRBV3-2 NA TRBJ2-7
CASSLGGRGSSSYNEQFF TGTGCCAGCAGCTTAGGGGGTAGGGGCTCCAGCTCCTACAATGAGCAGTTCTTC NA TRBV7-2 NA TRBJ2-1
CASSVVDSEQFF TGTGCCAGCAGCGTAGTGGACTCTGAGCAGTTCTTC NA TRBV9 NA TRBJ2-1
CASKGQGAVGTEAFF TGTGCCAGTAAGGGACAGGGGGCGGTAGGCACTGAAGCTTTCTTT NA TRBV19 TRBD1 TRBJ1-1
CASSEGNQPQHF TGTGCCAGTAGTGAAGGAAATCAGCCCCAGCATTTT NA TRBV19 NA TRBJ1-5
CASSLSAGGPENEQFF TGCGCCAGCAGCTTGTCGGCGGGGGGGCCTGAGAATGAGCAGTTCTTC NA TRBV5-1 TRBD2 TRBJ2-1
CASSLWANQPQHF TGTGCCAGCAGTTTATGGGCCAATCAGCCCCAGCATTTT NA TRBV27 NA TRBJ1-5
CASVGGTGHTEAFF TGTGCCAGCGTCGGAGGGACTGGGCACACTGAAGCTTTCTTT NA TRBV7-9 NA TRBJ1-1
CASSQDGSDHQPQHF TGCGCCAGCAGCCAAGACGGCTCGGATCATCAGCCCCAGCATTTT NA TRBV4-1 NA TRBJ1-5
CASSPGQGAGYTF TGTGCCAGCAGTCCCGGACAGGGCGCCGGCTACACCTTC NA TRBV27 TRBD1 TRBJ1-2
CASSSNRVRTYEQYF TGTGCCAGCAGCTCCAACAGGGTACGAACATACGAGCAGTACTTC few TRBV7-9 NA TRBJ2-7
CASSASGIFPSEQYF TGCGCCAGCAGCGCTTCCGGGATCTTTCCCTCCGAGCAGTACTTC NA TRBV5-1 NA TRBJ2-7
CASSVGGGDRDIEQYF TGTGCCAGCAGCGTAGGGGGCGGGGACAGGGATATAGAGCAGTACTTC NA TRBV9 TRBD1 TRBJ2-7
CASSLPPGRDNTEAFF TGTGCCAGCAGTTTACCTCCCGGTCGGGATAACACTGAAGCTTTCTTT NA TRBV27 NA TRBJ1-1
CASRLGGSYNEQFF TGTGCCAGCAGACTCGGGGGTAGTTACAATGAGCAGTTCTTC NA TRBV27 NA TRBJ2-1
CASSSRGGAYNEQFF TGTGCCAGCAGCTCGCGGGGGGGTGCCTACAATGAGCAGTTCTTC NA TRBV7-6 TRBD2 TRBJ2-1
CASSSGTVNTGELFF TGTGCCAGCAGCTCTGGGACAGTGAACACCGGGGAGCTGTTTTTT once TRBV7-9 TRBD1 TRBJ2-2
CASSMGQALDTQYF TGTGCCAGTAGTATGGGACAGGCTTTGGATACGCAGTATTTT NA TRBV19 TRBD1 TRBJ2-3
CASSLGLAGGRGETQYF TGTGCCAGCAGCTTGGGGCTAGCGGGGGGCCGAGGGGAGACCCAGTACTTC NA TRBV5-4 TRBD2 TRBJ2-5
CASSTQGSNQPQHF TGTGCCAGCAGTACCCAGGGGAGCAATCAGCCCCAGCATTTT few TRBV6-1 NA TRBJ1-5
CATVQGASNQPQHF TGTGCCACCGTCCAGGGGGCAAGTAATCAGCCCCAGCATTTT NA TRBV28 TRBD1 TRBJ1-5
CASSYWSRGNTEAFF TGTGCCAGCAGTTACTGGTCCCGGGGGAACACTGAAGCTTTCTTT NA TRBV6-5 NA TRBJ1-1
CASTLYSPSSSYNEQFF TGTGCCAGCACCCTATATTCCCCGTCTAGCTCCTACAATGAGCAGTTCTTC NA TRBV7-2 NA TRBJ2-1
CASSFRQGVPGNTIYF TGTGCCAGCAGCTTCAGACAGGGGGTCCCTGGAAACACCATATATTTT NA TRBV11-3 TRBD1 TRBJ1-3
CASSPGNTIYF TGTGCCAGCAGCCCTGGAAACACCATATATTTT NA TRBV9 NA TRBJ1-3
CSAGDTMIEGYTF TGCAGCGCCGGGGACACGATGATCGAGGGCTACACCTTC NA TRBV29-1 NA TRBJ1-2
CASSPHGEPYNEQFF TGTGCCAGCAGCCCCCATGGGGAGCCCTACAATGAGCAGTTCTTC NA TRBV9 NA TRBJ2-1
CSISGGLNSPLHF TGCAGCATAAGTGGGGGACTTAATTCACCCCTCCACTTT NA TRBV29-1 NA TRBJ1-6
CASSSGGAGNQPQHF TGTGCCAGCAGTTCAGGGGGCGCGGGCAATCAGCCCCAGCATTTT NA TRBV6-2/TRBV6-3 TRBD1 TRBJ1-5
CASSAPGQGYGYTF TGTGCCAGCAGCGCTCCGGGACAGGGGTACGGCTACACCTTC once TRBV7-2 TRBD1 TRBJ1-2
CASSPDRVGIGADTQYF TGTGCCAGCAGCCCCGATAGAGTGGGCATTGGGGCAGATACGCAGTATTTT NA TRBV7-8 NA TRBJ2-3
CASSVGWQGVYEQYF TGTGCCAGCAGCGTAGGGTGGCAGGGGGTCTACGAGCAGTACTTC NA TRBV9 TRBD1 TRBJ2-7
CATDTGGSGNTIYF TGTGCCACCGACACGGGAGGATCTGGAAACACCATATATTTT NA TRBV19 NA TRBJ1-3
CASSVRPTSSTDTQYF TGTGCCAGCAGTGTAAGGCCGACTTCTAGCACAGATACGCAGTATTTT NA TRBV2 NA TRBJ2-3
CSVMRVSEAFF TGCAGTGTAATGCGGGTATCTGAAGCTTTCTTT NA TRBV20-1 NA TRBJ1-1
CASSPPNDEKLFF TGTGCCAGCTCACCACCGAATGACGAAAAACTGTTTTTT NA TRBV18 NA TRBJ1-4